This T cell receptor (beta chain) was sequenced for a study of monozygotic twins with inflammatory bowel disease. General study findings and limits: Among IBD patients, TCRbeta diversity (inverse Simpson) was lower than in healthy co-twins. Repertoires of patients may have been made more variable by differing immunosuppressive treatments.

Notes on this clonotype: Its antigen remains unknown.

Reprocessing the 5' RACE reads, TCRdb reports a single entry for every CDR3 protein and omits DNA. This table holds under 200,000 distinct CDR3 sequences. This clonotype originated in a human donor with ulcerative colitis or Crohn's disease, or a healthy co-twin of an affected twin (not recorded which). Specimen: blood.

CDR3 amino acids: CASSSPIQGTYEQYF. This chain connects TRBV7-9 to TRBJ2-7; there is no DNA to check the TCRdb D call of TRBD1. CDR1 and CDR2 (germline): SEHNR, FQNEAQ (reference sequence). This CDR3 spans 15 amino acids.